This record concerns one TCR beta chain sequence. This CDR3 region has 12 residues. V shed 4 bases and J shed 5 bases, with 9 bases lying between them. The germline V gene encodes CDR1 SGHRS and CDR2 YFSETQ. These data belong to a study of blood T cell repertoires in COVID-19. Study at large: Some COVID-19 samples were acute and others convalescent; all came from the United States, Italy and Spain. T cells, B-cell-depleted T cells, or PBMCs supplied cDNA or gDNA.

Those enrolled in Seattle joined during active infection and were followed longitudinally afterward. TCRdb's copy holds only in-frame clones and misses some; the assay was immunoSEQ multiplex PCR. Of around 57,000 clones listed, around 90% were seen once; the top ten hold around 21%. Sequences were obtained from peripheral blood. This TCR was sampled from an elderly woman with COVID-19, enrolled during active disease. The chain recombines TRBV5-1 with TRBJ2-5; tentatively, D is TRBD1 (7 bases). The DNA for the CDR3 is TGCGCCAGCAGCCAGGGGGGCGAGACCCAGTACTTC. Protein product: CASSQGGETQYF.